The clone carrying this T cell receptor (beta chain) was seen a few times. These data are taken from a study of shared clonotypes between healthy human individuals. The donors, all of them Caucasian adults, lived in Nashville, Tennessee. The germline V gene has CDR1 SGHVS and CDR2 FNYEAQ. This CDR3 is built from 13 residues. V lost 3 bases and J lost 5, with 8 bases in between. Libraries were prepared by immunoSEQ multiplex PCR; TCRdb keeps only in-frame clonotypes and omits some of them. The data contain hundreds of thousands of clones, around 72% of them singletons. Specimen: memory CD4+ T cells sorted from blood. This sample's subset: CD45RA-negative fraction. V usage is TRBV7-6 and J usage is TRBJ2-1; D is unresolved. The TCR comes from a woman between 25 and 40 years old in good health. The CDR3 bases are TGTGCCAGCAGCTTTACAGAACACAATGAGCAGTTCTTC. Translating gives CASSFTEHNEQFF.